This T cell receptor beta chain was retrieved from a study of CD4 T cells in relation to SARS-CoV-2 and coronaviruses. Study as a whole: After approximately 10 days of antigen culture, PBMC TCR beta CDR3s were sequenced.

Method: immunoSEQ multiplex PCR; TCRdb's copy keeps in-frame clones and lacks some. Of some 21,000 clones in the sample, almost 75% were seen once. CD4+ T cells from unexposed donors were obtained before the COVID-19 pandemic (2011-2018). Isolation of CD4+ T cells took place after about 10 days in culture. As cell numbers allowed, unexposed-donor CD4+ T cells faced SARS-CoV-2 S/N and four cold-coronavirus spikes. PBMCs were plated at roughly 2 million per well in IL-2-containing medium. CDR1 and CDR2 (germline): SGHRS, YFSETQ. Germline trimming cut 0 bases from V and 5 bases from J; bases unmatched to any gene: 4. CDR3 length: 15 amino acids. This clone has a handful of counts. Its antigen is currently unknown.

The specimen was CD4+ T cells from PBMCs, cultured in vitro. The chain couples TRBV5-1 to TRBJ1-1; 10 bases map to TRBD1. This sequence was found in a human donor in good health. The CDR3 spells CASSLAGQGGTEAFF. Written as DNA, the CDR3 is TGCGCCAGCAGCTTGGCCGGACAGGGGGGAACTGAAGCTTTCTTT.